The T cell receptor (beta chain) under discussion was sequenced for a study of CD8 T cells in Susac syndrome. Controls were age- and sex-matched healthy donors. Isolation of CD8+ and CD4+ T cells was performed negatively, whereas enrichment of TEMRA cells was done by FACS. Broader study findings: Acknowledgment was made by the study that its TCR sequencing and HLA analysis involved a relatively small number of individuals.

To note about this clonotype: The antigen remains undetermined.

The RNA input was roughly 0.5 to 1 ug, and it was reverse transcribed with random hexamers. Amplification of TCR beta CDR3 by immunoSEQ multiplex PCR spanned 54 Vbeta and 13 Jbeta. TCRdb reprocessed the immunoSEQ multiplex PCR reads with MiXCR, giving one entry per CDR3 protein. The table lists 150,000 to 200,000 distinct CDR3 sequences, around 95% of them singletons. V dropped 5 bases and J dropped 10 bases, with 21 bases sitting between them. The CDR3 is made up of 15 amino acids. The germline gives CDR1 DFQATT, CDR2 SNEGSKA (reference sequence). The sequence came from a human donor in good health. This chain connects TRBV20-1 to TRBJ1-6; the D is unclear. The sequenced sample was CD4+ T cells from PBMCs. CDR3 coding DNA: TGCAGTGCTTCCCGTTCAAGGGCCGCCGGGTCACCCCTCCACTTT. Residues: CSASRSRAAGSPLHF.